Each of the 20 T cell receptor beta chains below was sequenced from the same sample in a study of a mutant IDH1 vaccine in newly diagnosed glioma. Using immunoSEQ multiplex PCR, the repertoire was profiled, and TCRdb retains in-frame clones only, with some absent. Found here are 25,000 to 30,000 clones, 65% to 85% of them singletons; the top ten hold approximately 7.7%. Time point specified: week 5, during vaccination. With topical imiquimod, each dose of the vaccine consisted of 300 ug of mutant IDH1 20-mer peptide. The antigens for these receptors are not known. Source: PBMCs, taken from a glioma patient whose treatment included an IDH1 peptide vaccine. Receptor source: a man in his forties with glioma. Some clones in this sample may be carry-over from other donors' samples.

The chain carries TRBV28 and TRBJ2-7; unclear D gene. The V gene lost 6 bases and the J gene lost 6 bases, with 12 bases spanning the gap. This CDR3 has 12 amino acids. CDR1 and CDR2 from the germline V gene are MDHEN and SYDVKM. In DNA form, the CDR3 reads TGTGCCAGCAGCCTTCTTCAGAGCGAGCAGTACTTC. Encoded protein: CASSLLQSEQYF.

V and J are TRBV6-7 and TRBJ1-6; D is unresolved. TRBV6-7 is identified as an open reading frame with a role that is uncertain. The length of the CDR3 is 22 residues. The germline V and J ends were trimmed by 0 bases and 0 bases, with 24 bases remaining between them. The CDR3 region is CASSYSKREDGEIPSYNSPLHF. Written as DNA, the CDR3 is TGTGCCAGCAGTTACTCTAAGCGAGAGGACGGGGAGATACCCTCCTATAATTCACCCCTCCACTTT.

This chain joins TRBV7-9 and TRBJ1-1; a weak D match, TRBD1 (6 bases). With 6 bases removed from V and 2 bases from J, the gap between germline ends came to 7 bases. This CDR3 is built from 12 residues. In germline, CDR1 is SEHNR, CDR2 FQNEAQ (reference sequence). CDR3 residues: CASRTGNTEAFF. In DNA, the CDR3 is TGTGCCAGCAGGACAGGCAACACTGAAGCTTTCTTT. The whole variable domain, filled in from reference TRBV7-9 and TRBJ1-1, reads DTGVSQNPRHKITKRGQNVTFRCDPISEHNRLYWYRQTLGQGPEFLTYFQNEAQLEKSRLLSDRFSAERPKGSFSTLEIQRTEQGDSAMYLCASRTGNTEAFFGQGTRLTVV.

The chain is built from TRBV29-1 and TRBJ2-5; 10 nucleotides agree with TRBD1. The length of the CDR3 is 18 residues. Germline values: CDR1 SQVTM, CDR2 ANQGSEA. V shed 6 bases and J 2 bases; nucleotides not matched to a gene: 18. CDR3 nucleotide sequence: TGCAGCGTCGACGGGACAGGGGAAGGGGGTTTTAGGCAAGAGACCCAGTACTTC. Its translation is CSVDGTGEGGFRQETQYF.

This sequence joins TRBV5-1 and TRBJ1-2, with D unresolved. CDR3 length equals 15 residues. CDR1 SGHRS and CDR2 YFSETQ come from the germline V gene. V dropped 1 base and J dropped 4 bases, with 14 bases sitting between them. CDR3 in amino acids: CASSLTPTPPYGYTF. CDR3 sequence (DNA): TGCGCCAGCAGCTTGACCCCGACACCACCCTATGGCTACACCTTC.

The chain links TRBV6-5 to TRBJ2-7; 7 nucleotides match TRBD1. The CDR3 spans 13 residues. The junction had 4 bases not matched to a gene; V was cut back by 6 bases and J by 2 bases. CDR1 and CDR2 from the germline V gene are MNHEY and SVGAGI. The CDR3: CASSRDRAYEQYF. CDR3 sequence (DNA): TGTGCCAGCAGCCGGGACAGAGCCTACGAGCAGTACTTC.

The CDR3: CASSYSSGRGNYEQYF. CDR3 DNA sequence: TGTGCCAGCAGTTACTCTTCCGGGAGGGGAAACTACGAGCAGTACTTC. This rearrangement joins TRBV6-5 to TRBJ2-7; 8 bases match TRBD2. CDR3 size: 16 residues. The germline V gene has CDR1 MNHEY and CDR2 SVGAGI. V dropped 0 bases and J dropped 3; count of bases not matched to a gene: 7.

J is TRBJ2-7 and V is TRBV11-2, with TRBD1 identical over 9 bases. After removal of 1 base from V and 0 bases from J, the junction contained 7 bases not matched to a gene. Germline lookup yields CDR1 SGHAT and CDR2 FQNNGV. This CDR3 is 17 amino acids long. CDR3 in DNA: TGTGCCAGCAGCTTAGCATACAGGGGGCCACCCTCCTACGAGCAGTACTTC. Translated: CASSLAYRGPPSYEQYF.

Points on this clone: Other DNA variants within this sample encode the same CDR3. This rearrangement joins TRBV29-1 to TRBJ2-3; a possible D gene is TRBD2 (5 bases). The ends were cut back, 7 bases at V and 3 bases at J, with 11 bases in the middle. Germline CDR1 reads SQVTM; CDR2 reads ANQGSEA. This CDR3 is built from 12 residues. The CDR3 DNA is TGCAGCGGGACTTTACAGACAGATACGCAGTATTTT. It yields the protein CSGTLQTDTQYF.

The DNA for the CDR3 is TGCGCCAGCAGCCAAGACCAAACGAACACCGGGGAGCTGTTTTTT. Its protein is CASSQDQTNTGELFF. The chain combines TRBV4-1 with TRBJ2-2; unclear D gene. CDR3 length: 15 amino acids. The germline V gene encodes CDR1 MGHRA and CDR2 YSYEKL. V was pared by 0 bases and J by 0 bases, with 5 bases between.

J is TRBJ1-2 and V is TRBV5-6; D not certain. This CDR3 has 15 residues. Germline V CDR1 and CDR2: SGHDT, YYEEEE. Trimming pared 1 base from V and 8 bases from J, leaving 18 bases between. CDR3 nucleotides: TGTGCCAGCAGCTTGTCGGCGGTCAAGTCGCGAGGCTACACCTTC. It specifies CASSLSAVKSRGYTF.

This chain joins TRBV6-1 and TRBJ1-5; no clear D. Germline values: CDR1 MNHNS, CDR2 SASEGT. The V end was cut by 0 bases, the J end by 7 bases, with 10 bases between. The CDR3 loop spans 14 amino acids. CDR3 amino acids: CASSEATIVQPQHF. In DNA form, the CDR3 reads TGTGCCAGCAGTGAAGCTACCATCGTCCAGCCCCAGCATTTT.

The rearrangement links TRBV2 to TRBJ2-5; 8 nucleotides agree with TRBD1. CDR1 SNHLY and CDR2 FYNNEI come from the germline V gene. V trimming: 6 bases; J trimming: 1 base; junction bases outside the gene matches: 7. This CDR3 contains 15 residues. CDR3 residues: CASRETGTGQETQYF. CDR3 nucleotides: TGTGCCAGCAGGGAGACCGGGACAGGCCAAGAGACCCAGTACTTC.

This rearrangement joins TRBV14 to TRBJ2-5, with D unresolved. Germline V lookup: CDR1 SGHDN, CDR2 FVKESK. The V and J ends lost 3 bases and 3 bases respectively, with 2 bases between them. The CDR3 totals 11 residues. Here the CDR3 reads CASSQEETQYF. Written as DNA, the CDR3 is TGTGCCAGCAGCCAGGAAGAGACCCAGTACTTC.

This chain joins TRBV18 and TRBJ1-1; 9 bases agree with TRBD1. Germline loops: CDR1 KGHSH, CDR2 LQKENI. There are 18 residues in the CDR3. The V segment lost 1 base and the J segment 2 bases; nucleotides outside the gene matches: 11. This CDR3 is CASSPRQGGAFLNTEAFF. The DNA of the CDR3 is TGTGCCAGCTCACCACGACAGGGGGGCGCGTTTCTAAACACTGAAGCTTTCTTT.

The V call is TRBV7-9, the J call TRBJ2-1; 7 bases agree with TRBD2. Germline V CDR1 and CDR2: SEHNR, FQNEAQ (reference sequence). CDR3 length equals 12 residues. V trimming: 4 bases; J trimming: 6 bases; junction bases outside the gene matches: 0. CDR3 bases: TGTGCCAGCAGCTGGACTAGCAATGAGCAGTTCTTC. It is translated as CASSWTSNEQFF.

This clone was observed a handful of times. The J gene is TRBJ1-5, the V gene TRBV23-1; a possible D gene is TRBD1 (6 bases). TRBV23-1 is an ORF, and what it does is uncertain. V dropped 6 bases and J dropped 1 base, with 10 bases sitting between them. The CDR3 has 14 residues. The CDR3 sequence: CASRHQGSNQPQHF. For the CDR3, the DNA is TGCGCCAGCAGGCATCAGGGGAGCAATCAGCCCCAGCATTTT.

The chain has TRBV19 and TRBJ2-1, with 8 bases matching TRBD1. J was trimmed by 6 bases and V by 3 bases; bases with no gene match: 4. This CDR3 has 14 residues. Looked up from germline, CDR1 is LNHDA and CDR2 is SQIVND (reference sequence). CDR3 bases: TGTGCCAGTAGTATCAGGGGGCTCGGCAATGAGCAGTTCTTC. It yields the protein CASSIRGLGNEQFF.

The chain is built from TRBV18 and TRBJ2-6; D remains unclear. This CDR3 has 14 amino acids. Germline V lookup: CDR1 KGHSH, CDR2 LQKENI. The V end lost 7 bases, the J end lost 1 base, and 8 bases lay between the germline ends. This CDR3 is CASFPRSGANVLTF. The CDR3 bases are TGTGCCAGCTTCCCCCGGTCTGGGGCCAACGTCCTGACTTTC.

The chain uses TRBV7-8 and TRBJ2-2; weak D call: TRBD1 (5 bases). The CDR3 consists of 15 residues. Germline V CDR1 and CDR2: SGHVS, FQNEAQ. Trimming cost V 5 bases and J 2 bases, with 12 bases left between them. This CDR3 reads CASSRLTVNTGELFF. Written as DNA, the CDR3 is TGTGCCAGCAGCCGCTTGACAGTAAACACCGGGGAGCTGTTTTTT.